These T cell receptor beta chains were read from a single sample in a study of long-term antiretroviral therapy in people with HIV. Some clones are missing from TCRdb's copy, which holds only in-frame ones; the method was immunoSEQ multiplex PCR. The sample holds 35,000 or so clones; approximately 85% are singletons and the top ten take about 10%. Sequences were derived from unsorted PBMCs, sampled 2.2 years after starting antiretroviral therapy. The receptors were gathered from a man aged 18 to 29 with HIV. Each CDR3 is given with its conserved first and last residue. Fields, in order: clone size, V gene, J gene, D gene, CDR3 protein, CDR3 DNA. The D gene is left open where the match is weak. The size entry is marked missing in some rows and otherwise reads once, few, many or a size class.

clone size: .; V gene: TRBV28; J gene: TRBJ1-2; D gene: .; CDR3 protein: CASSLFLPGMNSYGYTF; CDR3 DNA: TGTGCCAGCAGTTTATTCCTACCGGGGATGAATAGCTATGGCTACACCTTC
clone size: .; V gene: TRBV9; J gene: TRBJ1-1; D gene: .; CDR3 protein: CASSVVSNTEAFF; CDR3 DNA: TGTGCCAGCAGCGTAGTCAGTAACACTGAAGCTTTCTTT
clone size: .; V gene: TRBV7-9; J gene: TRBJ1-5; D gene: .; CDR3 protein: CASSYASQGGQPQHF; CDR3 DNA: TGTGCCAGCAGCTACGCGTCCCAGGGTGGACAGCCCCAGCATTTT
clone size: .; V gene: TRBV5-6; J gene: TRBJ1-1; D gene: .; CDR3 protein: CASKDLPNTEAFF; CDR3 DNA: TGTGCCAGCAAAGATCTTCCGAACACTGAAGCTTTCTTT
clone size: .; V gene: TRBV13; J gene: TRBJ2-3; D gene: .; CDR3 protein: CASSSGVDTDTQYF; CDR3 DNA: TGTGCCAGCAGCTCGGGGGTTGACACAGATACGCAGTATTTT
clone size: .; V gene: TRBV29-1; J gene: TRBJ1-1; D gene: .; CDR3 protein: CSVELLSGNTEAFF; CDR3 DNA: TGCAGCGTTGAGCTATTATCGGGGAACACTGAAGCTTTCTTT
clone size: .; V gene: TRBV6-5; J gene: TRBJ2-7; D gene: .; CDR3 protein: CASSQGKGNEQYF; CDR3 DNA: TGTGCCAGCAGTCAGGGCAAGGGAAACGAGCAGTACTTC
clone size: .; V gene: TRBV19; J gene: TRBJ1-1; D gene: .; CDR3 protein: CASSWIANTEAFF; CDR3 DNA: TGTGCCAGTAGTTGGATTGCGAACACTGAAGCTTTCTTT
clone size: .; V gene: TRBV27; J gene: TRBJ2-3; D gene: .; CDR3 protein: CAGSSRDTGWDTQYF; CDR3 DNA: TGTGCCGGCAGTTCCCGGGACACGGGTTGGGATACGCAGTATTTT
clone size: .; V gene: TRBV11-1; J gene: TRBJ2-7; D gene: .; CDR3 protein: CASSLSVAGLEPDEQYF; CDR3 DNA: TGTGCCAGCAGCTTATCGGTAGCAGGATTAGAACCGGACGAGCAGTACTTC
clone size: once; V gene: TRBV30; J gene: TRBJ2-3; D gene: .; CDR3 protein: CAWGRTSTDTQYF; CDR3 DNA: TGTGCCTGGGGGCGGACTAGCACAGATACGCAGTATTTT
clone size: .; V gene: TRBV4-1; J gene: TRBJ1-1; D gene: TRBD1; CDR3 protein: CASSQEPQGAYTEAFF; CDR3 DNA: TGCGCCAGCAGCCAAGAGCCTCAGGGGGCATACACTGAAGCTTTCTTT
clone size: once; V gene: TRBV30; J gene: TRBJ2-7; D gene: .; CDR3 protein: CAWSMGQQYYEQYF; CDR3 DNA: TGTGCCTGGAGTATGGGCCAGCAATACTACGAGCAGTACTTC
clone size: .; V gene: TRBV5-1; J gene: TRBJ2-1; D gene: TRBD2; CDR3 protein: CASSTGTSNEQFF; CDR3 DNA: TGCGCCAGCAGCACCGGGACTAGCAATGAGCAGTTCTTC
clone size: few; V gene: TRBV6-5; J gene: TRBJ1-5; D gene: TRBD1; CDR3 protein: CASRGTGRGQPQHF; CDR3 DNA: TGTGCCAGCAGGGGGACAGGGCGTGGACAGCCCCAGCATTTT
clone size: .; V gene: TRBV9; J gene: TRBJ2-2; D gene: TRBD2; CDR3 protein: CASSAGLVNTGELFF; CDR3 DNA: TGTGCCAGCAGCGCGGGACTAGTGAACACCGGGGAGCTGTTTTTT
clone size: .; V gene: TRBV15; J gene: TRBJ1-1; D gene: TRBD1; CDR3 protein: CATSRGPTGMAFF; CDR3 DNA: TGTGCCACCAGCAGAGGCCCGACAGGGATGGCTTTCTTT
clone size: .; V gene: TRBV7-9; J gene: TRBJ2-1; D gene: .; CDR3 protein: CASSILSMGDEQFF; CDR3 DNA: TGTGCCAGCAGCATATTAAGTATGGGGGATGAGCAGTTCTTC
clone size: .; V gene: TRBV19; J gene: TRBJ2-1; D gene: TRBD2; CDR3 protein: CASSTGTSGHNEQFF; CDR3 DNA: TGTGCCAGTAGTACCGGGACTAGCGGCCACAATGAGCAGTTCTTC
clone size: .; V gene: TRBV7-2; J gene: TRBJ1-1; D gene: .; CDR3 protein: CASSLGPSIVNTEAFF; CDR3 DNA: TGTGCCAGCAGCCTGGGACCCTCTATTGTGAACACTGAAGCTTTCTTT
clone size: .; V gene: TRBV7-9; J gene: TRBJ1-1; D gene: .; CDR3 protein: CASSPRGDTEAFF; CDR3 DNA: TGTGCCAGCAGCCCTAGAGGAGACACTGAAGCTTTCTTT
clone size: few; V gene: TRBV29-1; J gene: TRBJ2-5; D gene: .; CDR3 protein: CSVPGSERATQYF; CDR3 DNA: TGCAGCGTTCCCGGGAGCGAACGAGCCACCCAGTACTTC
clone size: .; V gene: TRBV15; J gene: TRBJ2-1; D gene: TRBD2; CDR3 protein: CATSAGSGGSYNEQFF; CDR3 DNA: TGTGCCACCAGCGCCGGTAGCGGGGGATCCTACAATGAGCAGTTCTTC
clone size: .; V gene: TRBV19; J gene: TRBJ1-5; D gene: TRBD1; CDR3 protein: CASSISDRGNQPQHF; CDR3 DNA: TGTGCCAGTAGTATTTCTGACAGGGGCAATCAGCCCCAGCATTTT
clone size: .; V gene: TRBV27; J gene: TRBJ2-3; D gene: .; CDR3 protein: CASSPPLVSTQYF; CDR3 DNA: TGTGCCAGCAGTCCGCCACTAGTATCTACGCAGTATTTT
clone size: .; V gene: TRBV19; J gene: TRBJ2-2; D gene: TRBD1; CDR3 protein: CASSTGGDTGELFF; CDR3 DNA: TGTGCCAGTAGTACAGGGGGCGACACCGGGGAGCTGTTTTTT
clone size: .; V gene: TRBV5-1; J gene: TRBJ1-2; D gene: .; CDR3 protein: CASSLVAQGVNYGYTF; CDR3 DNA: TGCGCCAGCAGCTTGGTTGCTCAGGGCGTCAACTATGGCTACACCTTC
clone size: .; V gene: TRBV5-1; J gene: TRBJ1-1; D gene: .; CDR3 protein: CASSLRGGGYMNTEAFF; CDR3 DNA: TGCGCCAGCAGCTTGCGAGGGGGAGGTTATATGAACACTGAAGCTTTCTTT
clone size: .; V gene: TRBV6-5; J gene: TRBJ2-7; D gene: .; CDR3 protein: CASGYRWRQYF; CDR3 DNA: TGTGCCAGCGGATATCGCTGGCGGCAGTACTTC
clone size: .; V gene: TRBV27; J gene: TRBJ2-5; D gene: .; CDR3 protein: CASSLTHEETQYF; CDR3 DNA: TGTGCCAGCAGTTTAACTCATGAAGAGACCCAGTACTTC
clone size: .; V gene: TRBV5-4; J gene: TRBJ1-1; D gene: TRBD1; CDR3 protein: CASSLGQGAYLERAFF; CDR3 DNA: TGTGCCAGCAGCTTGGGACAGGGGGCTTATCTGGAGCGGGCTTTCTTT
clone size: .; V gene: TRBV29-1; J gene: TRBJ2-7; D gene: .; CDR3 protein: CSVVGGFGYEQYF; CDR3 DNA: TGCAGCGTTGTGGGGGGATTTGGGTACGAGCAGTACTTC
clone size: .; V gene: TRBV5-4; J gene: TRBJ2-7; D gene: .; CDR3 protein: CASSRSGGSYEQYF; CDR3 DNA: TGTGCCAGCAGCCGCTCGGGTGGATCCTACGAGCAGTACTTC
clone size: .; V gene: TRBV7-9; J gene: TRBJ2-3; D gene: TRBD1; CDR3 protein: CASSQNDRGETQYF; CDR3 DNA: TGTGCCAGCAGCCAGAATGACAGGGGAGAGACGCAGTATTTT
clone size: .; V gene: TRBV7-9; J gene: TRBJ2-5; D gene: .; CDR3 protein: CASSLGAIVQETQYF; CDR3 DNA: TGTGCCAGCAGCTTAGGGGCTATCGTCCAAGAGACCCAGTACTTC
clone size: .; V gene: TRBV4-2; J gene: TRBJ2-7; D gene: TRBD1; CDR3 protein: CASSRGTASSWYEQYF; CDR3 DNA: TGTGCCAGCAGCCGAGGGACAGCGAGTTCCTGGTACGAGCAGTACTTC
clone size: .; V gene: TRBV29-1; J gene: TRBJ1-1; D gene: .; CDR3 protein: CSVASLGYTEAFF; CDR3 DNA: TGCAGCGTTGCGAGCTTGGGGTACACTGAAGCTTTCTTT
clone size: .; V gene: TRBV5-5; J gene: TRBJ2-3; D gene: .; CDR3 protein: CASSLDRGLSTDTQYF; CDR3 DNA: TGTGCCAGCAGCTTGGACAGGGGACTTAGCACAGATACGCAGTATTTT
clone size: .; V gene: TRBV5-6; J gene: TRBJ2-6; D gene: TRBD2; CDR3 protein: CASSLDGLAAGANVLTF; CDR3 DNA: TGTGCCAGCAGCTTGGACGGACTAGCGGCTGGGGCCAACGTCCTGACTTTC
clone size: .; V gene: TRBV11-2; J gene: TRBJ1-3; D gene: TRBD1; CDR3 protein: CASSLDRGNTIYF; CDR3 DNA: TGTGCCAGCAGCTTAGACAGGGGGAACACCATATATTTT
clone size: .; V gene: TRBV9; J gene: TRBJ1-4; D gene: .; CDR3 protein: CASSVGTLPNEKLFF; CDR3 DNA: TGTGCCAGCAGCGTAGGGACCCTACCTAATGAAAAACTGTTTTTT
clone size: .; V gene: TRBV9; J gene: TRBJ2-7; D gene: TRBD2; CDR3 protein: CASSVVAGGTYEQYF; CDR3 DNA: TGTGCCAGCAGCGTAGTAGCGGGGGGGACCTACGAGCAGTACTTC
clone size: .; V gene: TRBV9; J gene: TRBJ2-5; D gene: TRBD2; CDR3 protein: CASGSGGDQETQYF; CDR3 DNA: TGTGCCAGCGGTAGCGGGGGGGATCAAGAGACCCAGTACTTC
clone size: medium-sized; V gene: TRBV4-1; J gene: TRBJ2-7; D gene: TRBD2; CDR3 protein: CASSYLAGAGEQYF; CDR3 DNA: TGCGCCAGCAGCTACCTAGCGGGAGCGGGAGAGCAGTACTTC